This TCR beta chain was sequenced during a study of technical replicates of blood from a handful of donors (TCRdb year 2017). There are 14 amino acids in the CDR3, from cysteine to phenylalanine inclusive. The retained sequence is limited to the CDR3, 42 bases, with the frame set at the first base. Relative to germline, V is missing 3 bases and J is missing 4 bases, with 4 bases of the junction outside any gene match. The CDR1 and CDR2 encoded by the germline V gene are SGHRS and YFSETQ. As to this clone: Its target antigen remains unknown. Just one base apart from a much larger clone, this may be a read error. Other nucleotide sequences from this sample produce the same CDR3.

The library came from the immunoSEQ multiplex PCR assay. TCRdb's version of the immuneACCESS table is confined to in-frame rearrangements and falls short of the full clone set. An unresolved V gene accounts for under half of the shortfall where checked; the remainder is of unknown origin. Recorded for this sample are some 47,000 clones; 90% to 95% of them occurred a single time. The ten largest clones represent 3.9% of the sample. The TCR originated in a human donor in good health. Some clones in this sample may be carry-over from other donors' samples. Source material: PBMCs. The chain uses TRBV5-1 and TRBJ2-1; TRBD2 matches 7 bases in the middle. The sequence in DNA is TGCGCCAGCAGCTCTAGCGGCGGATACAATGAGCAGTTCTTC. Its coded protein is CASSSSGGYNEQFF.